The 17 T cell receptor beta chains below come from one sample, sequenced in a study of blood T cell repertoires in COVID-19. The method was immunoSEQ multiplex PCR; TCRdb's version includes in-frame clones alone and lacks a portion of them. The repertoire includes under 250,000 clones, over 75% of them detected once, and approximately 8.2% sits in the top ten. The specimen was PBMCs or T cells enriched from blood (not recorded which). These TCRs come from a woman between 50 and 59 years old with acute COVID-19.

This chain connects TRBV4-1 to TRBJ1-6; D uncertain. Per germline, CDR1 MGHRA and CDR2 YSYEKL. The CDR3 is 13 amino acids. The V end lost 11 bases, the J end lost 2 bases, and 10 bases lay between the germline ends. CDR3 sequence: CAGPVAYNSPLHF. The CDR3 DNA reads TGCGCCGGCCCTGTGGCCTATAATTCACCCCTCCACTTT.

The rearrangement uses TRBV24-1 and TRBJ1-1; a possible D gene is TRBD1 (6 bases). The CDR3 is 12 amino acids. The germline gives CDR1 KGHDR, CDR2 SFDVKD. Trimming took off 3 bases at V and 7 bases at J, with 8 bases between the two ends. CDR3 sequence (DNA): TGTGCCACCAGTGATCCGACAGGTGAAGCTTTCTTT. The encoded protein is CATSDPTGEAFF.

CDR3 sequence reads: CAWSDLRGRLNTGELFF. CDR3 nucleotide sequence: TGTGCCTGGAGTGACCTGAGGGGGCGATTGAACACCGGGGAGCTGTTTTTT. The V call is TRBV30, the J call TRBJ2-2, with 7 bases identical to TRBD1. V shed 1 base and J 1 base; nucleotides not matched to a gene: 9. There are 17 residues in the CDR3. Germline-derived CDR1 and CDR2 are GTSNPN and SVGIG (reference sequence).

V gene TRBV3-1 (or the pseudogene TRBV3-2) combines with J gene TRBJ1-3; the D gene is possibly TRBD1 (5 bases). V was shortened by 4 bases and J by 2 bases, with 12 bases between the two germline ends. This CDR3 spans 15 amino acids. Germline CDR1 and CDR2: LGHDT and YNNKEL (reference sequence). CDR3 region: CASSPDSGAGNTIYF. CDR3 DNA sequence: TGTGCCAGCAGCCCAGATTCGGGGGCTGGAAACACCATATATTTT.

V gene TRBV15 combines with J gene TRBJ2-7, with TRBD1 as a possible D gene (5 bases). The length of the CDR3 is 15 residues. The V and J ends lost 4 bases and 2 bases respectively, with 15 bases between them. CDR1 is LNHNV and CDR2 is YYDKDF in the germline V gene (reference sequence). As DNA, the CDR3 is TGTGCCACCAGCATGGGTCAGGGTAGAACCTACGAGCAGTACTTC. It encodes CATSMGQGRTYEQYF.

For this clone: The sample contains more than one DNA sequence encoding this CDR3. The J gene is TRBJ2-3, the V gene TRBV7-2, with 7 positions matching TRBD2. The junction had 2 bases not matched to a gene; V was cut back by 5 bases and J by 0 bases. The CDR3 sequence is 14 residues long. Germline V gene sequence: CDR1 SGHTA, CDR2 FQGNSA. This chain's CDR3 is CASSPGLSTDTQYF. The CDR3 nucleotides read TGTGCCAGCAGCCCGGGACTAAGCACAGATACGCAGTATTTT.

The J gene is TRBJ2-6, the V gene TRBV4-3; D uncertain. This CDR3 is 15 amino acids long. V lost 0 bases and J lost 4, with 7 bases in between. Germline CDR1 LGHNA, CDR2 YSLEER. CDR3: CASSQDGTGANVLTF. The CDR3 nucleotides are TGCGCCAGCAGCCAAGATGGCACGGGGGCCAACGTCCTGACTTTC.

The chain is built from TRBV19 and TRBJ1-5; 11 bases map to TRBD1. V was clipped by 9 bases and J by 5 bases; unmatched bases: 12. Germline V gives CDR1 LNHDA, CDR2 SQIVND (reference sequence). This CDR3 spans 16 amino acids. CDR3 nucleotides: TGTGCCAGCGCAAGCCGGGACAGGGGGGGCTATCAGCCCCAGCATTTT. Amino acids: CASASRDRGGYQPQHF.

CDR3 nucleotides: TGTGCCAGTAGTCCGGGACAGTTTAATTCACCCCTCCACTTT. Translation gives CASSPGQFNSPLHF. The chain couples TRBV19 to TRBJ1-6; 7 positions agree with TRBD1. CDR3 size: 14 residues. Germline assignment: CDR1 LNHDA and CDR2 SQIVND (reference sequence). The V and J ends lost 5 bases and 6 bases, in that order; junction bases with no gene match: 4.

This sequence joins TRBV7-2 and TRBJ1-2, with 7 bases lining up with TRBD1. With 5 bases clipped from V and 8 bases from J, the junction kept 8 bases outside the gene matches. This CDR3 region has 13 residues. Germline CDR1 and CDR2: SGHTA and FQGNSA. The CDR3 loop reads CASSQQGYRGYTF. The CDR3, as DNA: TGTGCCAGCAGCCAACAGGGGTACCGGGGCTACACCTTC.

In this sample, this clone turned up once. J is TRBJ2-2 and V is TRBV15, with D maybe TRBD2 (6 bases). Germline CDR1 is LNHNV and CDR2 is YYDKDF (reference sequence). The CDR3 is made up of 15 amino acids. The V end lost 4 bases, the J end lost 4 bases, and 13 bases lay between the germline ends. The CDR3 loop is CATSNMAGSTGELFF. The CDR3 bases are TGTGCCACCAGCAACATGGCGGGGAGCACCGGGGAGCTGTTTTTT.

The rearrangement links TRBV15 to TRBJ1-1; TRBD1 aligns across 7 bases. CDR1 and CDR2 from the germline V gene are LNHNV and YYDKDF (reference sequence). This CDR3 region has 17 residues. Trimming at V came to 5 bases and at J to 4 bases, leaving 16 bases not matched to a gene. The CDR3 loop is CATSPDRELTGATEAFF. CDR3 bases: TGTGCCACCAGCCCCGACAGGGAACTAACTGGGGCCACTGAAGCTTTCTTT.

DNA of the CDR3: TGTGCCTGGAGTGAGGGGAACAATCAGCCCCAGCATTTT. Its translation: CAWSEGNNQPQHF. The J gene is TRBJ1-5, the V gene TRBV30; possible D gene TRBD1, 5 bases. The V gene lost 1 base and the J gene lost 3 bases, with 7 bases spanning the gap. The length of the CDR3 is 13 residues. CDR1 GTSNPN and CDR2 SVGIG come from the germline V gene (reference sequence).

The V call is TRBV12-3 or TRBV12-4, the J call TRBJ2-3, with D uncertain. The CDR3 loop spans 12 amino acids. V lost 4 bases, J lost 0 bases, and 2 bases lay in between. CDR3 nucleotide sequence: TGTGCCAGCAGTTCAAGCACAGATACGCAGTATTTT. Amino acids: CASSSSTDTQYF.

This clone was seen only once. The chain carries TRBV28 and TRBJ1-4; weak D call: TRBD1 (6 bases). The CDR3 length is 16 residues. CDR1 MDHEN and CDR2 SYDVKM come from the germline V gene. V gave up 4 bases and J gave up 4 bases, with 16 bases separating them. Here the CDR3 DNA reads TGTGCCAGCAGTTCTCCCGGACAGCACCGTAATGAAAAACTGTTTTTT. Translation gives CASSSPGQHRNEKLFF.

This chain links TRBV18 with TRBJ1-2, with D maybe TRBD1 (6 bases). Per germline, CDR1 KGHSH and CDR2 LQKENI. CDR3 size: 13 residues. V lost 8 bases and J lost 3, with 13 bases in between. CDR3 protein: CASAWSGDYGYTF. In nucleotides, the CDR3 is TGTGCCAGCGCCTGGTCAGGGGACTATGGCTACACCTTC.

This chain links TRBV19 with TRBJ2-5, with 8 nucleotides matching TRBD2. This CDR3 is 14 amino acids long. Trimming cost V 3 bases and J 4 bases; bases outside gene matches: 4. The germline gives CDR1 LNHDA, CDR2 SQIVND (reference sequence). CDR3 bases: TGTGCCAGTAGTATTTCGGCGGGGGGAGAGACCCAGTACTTC. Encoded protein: CASSISAGGETQYF.